The source of this TCR beta chain is a study of cytomegalovirus exposure and HLA in healthy donors. The germline CDR1 and CDR2 sequences are SEHNR and FQNEAQ (reference sequence). The germline V and J ends were trimmed by 3 bases and 0 bases, with 12 bases remaining between them. This CDR3 contains 16 residues. Primers included in the PCR were 60 Vbeta and 13 Jbeta primers. Repertoires were generated with immunoSEQ multiplex PCR, while TCRdb's copy carries only in-frame clones and drops some. The data hold tens of thousands of clones, with about 80% observed a single time. This chain links TRBV7-9 with TRBJ1-3; D remains unclear. Material: PBMCs. The clonotype comes from a male donor in good health and CMV-seronegative. CDR3 in DNA: TGTGCCAGCAGCTTTAGCCTCTCGGGCTCTGGAAACACCATATATTTT. Residues: CASSFSLSGSGNTIYF.